The 2 T cell receptor beta chains presented below share a single source sample, sequenced in a study of cytomegalovirus exposure and HLA in healthy donors. The primer mix had 60 Vbeta and 13 Jbeta primers. This table comes from immunoSEQ multiplex PCR, and its TCRdb copy is limited to in-frame clones, with some not included. This sample's table has about 39,000 clones. Sample: PBMCs. These receptors were taken from a young woman in good health and CMV-seropositive.

The V gene is TRBV6-6, the J gene TRBJ1-3, with a weak D call TRBD1 (6 bases). V lost 8 bases and J lost 4, with 12 bases in between. This CDR3 has 13 amino acids. CDR1 is MNHNY, CDR2 SVGAGI, per germline (reference sequence). CDR3 residues: CASLRGAGNTIYF. For the CDR3, the DNA is TGTGCCAGCTTGCGGGGGGCCGGAAACACCATATATTTT.

J is TRBJ1-5 and V is TRBV23-1, with 8 nucleotides matching TRBD1. TRBV23-1 qualifies as an ORF whose function is uncertain. Trimming at V came to 8 bases and at J to 5 bases, leaving 14 bases not matched to a gene. The CDR3 has 16 amino acids. In DNA, the CDR3 is TGCGCCAGCCCCCAGGGGGCGGGGGAGAGGCATCAGCCCCAGCATTTT. Translation gives CASPQGAGERHQPQHF.